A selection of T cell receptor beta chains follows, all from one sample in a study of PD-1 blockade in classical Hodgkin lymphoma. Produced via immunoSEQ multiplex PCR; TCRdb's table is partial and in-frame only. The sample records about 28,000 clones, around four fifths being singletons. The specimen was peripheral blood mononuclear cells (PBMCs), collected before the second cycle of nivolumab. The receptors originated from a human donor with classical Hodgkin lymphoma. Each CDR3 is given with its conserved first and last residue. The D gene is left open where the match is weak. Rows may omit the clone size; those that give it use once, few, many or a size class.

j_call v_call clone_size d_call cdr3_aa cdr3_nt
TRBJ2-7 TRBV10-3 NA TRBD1 CAISESGTGSYEQYF TGTGCCATCAGTGAGTCCGGGACAGGGTCCTACGAGCAGTACTTC
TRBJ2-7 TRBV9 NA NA CASSVSYGYEQYF TGTGCCAGCAGCGTATCTTACGGCTACGAGCAGTACTTC
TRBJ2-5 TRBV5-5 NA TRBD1 CASSRTGMETQYF TGTGCCAGCAGCAGGACAGGGATGGAGACCCAGTACTTC
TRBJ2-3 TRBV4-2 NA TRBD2 CASSQDGTRLYF TGTGCCAGCAGCCAAGATGGGACTAGGTTGTATTTT
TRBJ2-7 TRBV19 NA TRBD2 CASSSQGGLAAYEQYF TGTGCCAGTAGCTCCCAAGGGGGACTAGCGGCCTACGAGCAGTACTTC
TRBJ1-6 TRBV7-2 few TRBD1 CASSWGTGSSYNSPLHF TGTGCCAGCAGCTGGGGGACAGGGAGCTCCTATAATTCACCCCTCCACTTT
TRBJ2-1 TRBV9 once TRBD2 CASSVGTSGLNNEQFF TGTGCCAGCAGCGTAGGGACTAGCGGGTTAAACAATGAGCAGTTCTTC
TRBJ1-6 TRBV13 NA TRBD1 CASSVRQGENVSPLHF TGTGCCAGCAGCGTTCGGCAGGGGGAAAATGTTTCACCCCTCCACTTT
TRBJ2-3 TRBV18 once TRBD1 CASSPYWTGGKSTDTQYF TGTGCCAGCTCACCCTATTGGACAGGGGGTAAGAGCACAGATACGCAGTATTTT
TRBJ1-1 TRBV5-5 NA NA CASSAGGENTEAFF TGTGCCAGCAGCGCTGGGGGGGAGAACACTGAAGCTTTCTTT
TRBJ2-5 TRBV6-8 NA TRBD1 CASSRDRLQETQYF TGTGCCAGCAGCCGGGACAGACTGCAAGAGACCCAGTACTTC
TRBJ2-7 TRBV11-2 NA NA CASSWAPGANSYEQYF TGTGCCAGCAGCTGGGCCCCGGGGGCTAACTCCTACGAGCAGTACTTC
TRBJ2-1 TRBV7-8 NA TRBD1 CASSLGWTGDDEQFF TGTGCCAGCAGCTTAGGCTGGACAGGGGATGATGAGCAGTTCTTC
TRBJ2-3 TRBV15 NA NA CATSGPRVTDTQYF TGTGCCACCAGCGGACCCCGGGTCACAGATACGCAGTATTTT
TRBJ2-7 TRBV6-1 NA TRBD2 CASSYAGVAYEQYF TGTGCCAGCAGTTATGCGGGAGTAGCCTACGAGCAGTACTTC
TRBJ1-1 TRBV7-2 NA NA CASSLVGHTEAFF TGTGCCAGCAGCTTAGTTGGGCACACTGAAGCTTTCTTT
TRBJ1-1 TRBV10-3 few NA CAISESGTVGAFF TGTGCCATCAGTGAGTCGGGCACTGTGGGGGCTTTCTTT
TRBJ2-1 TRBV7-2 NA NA CASSLSWRYNEQFF TGTGCCAGCAGCTTAAGTTGGCGCTACAATGAGCAGTTCTTC
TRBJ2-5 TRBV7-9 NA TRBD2 CASSDLAGGLETQYF TGTGCCAGCAGCGATCTAGCGGGAGGGCTAGAGACCCAGTACTTC
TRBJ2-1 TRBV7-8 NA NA CASSPDQGYLLREQFF TGTGCCAGCAGCCCCGATCAGGGGTACCTTTTAAGAGAGCAGTTCTTC
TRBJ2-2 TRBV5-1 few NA CASLSIAGELFF TGCGCCAGCCTATCAATTGCCGGGGAGCTGTTTTTT
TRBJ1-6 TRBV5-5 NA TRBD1 CASSLVPGTVNYNSPLHF TGTGCCAGCAGCTTGGTCCCCGGGACAGTCAACTATAATTCACCCCTCCACTTT
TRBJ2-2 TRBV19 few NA CASSPQRPMWTGELFF TGTGCCAGTAGTCCGCAGCGACCAATGTGGACCGGGGAGCTGTTTTTT
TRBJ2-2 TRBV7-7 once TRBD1 CASSSGQGGSGELFF TGTGCTAGCAGCTCCGGACAGGGCGGGTCCGGGGAGCTGTTTTTT
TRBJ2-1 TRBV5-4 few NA CASSSGAGAGTPNEQFF TGTGCCAGCAGCTCGGGGGCCGGAGCGGGGACGCCCAATGAGCAGTTCTTC